This TCR beta chain was captured in a study of regulatory T cells in long-lasting Graves disease. Time point in this sample: newly diagnosed GD, antithyroid drugs for less than 3 months. Extracted RNA from PBMCs served as the source of the TCR library. Investigators prepared the TCR beta libraries by applying iRepertoire HTBI primers and Arm-PCR of CDR3 regions. A single record per CDR3 protein comes from TCRdb applying MiXCR to the multiplex PCR reads. The data hold roughly 360,000 distinct CDR3 sequences, with over 9.5% observed a single time. V was pared by 1 base and J by 8 bases, with 9 bases between. The V gene's germline CDR1 is SGHRS and CDR2 YFSETQ. The CDR3 sequence is 12 residues long. These records were also assigned to another study, of T cells in Graves' hyperthyroidism and ophthalmopathy. As reported in that work: During a first-round RT-PCR of the TCR CDR3, the HTBI primer set was used.

The source material was peripheral blood mononuclear cells (PBMCs), sampled at new diagnosis, from a patient treated with antithyroid drugs. The source of this sequence is a woman aged 18-30 years with Graves disease. The J gene is TRBJ1-2, the V gene TRBV5-1, with D possibly being TRBD1 (5 bases). This CDR3 is CASSLMGDGYTF. In nucleotides, the CDR3 is TGCGCCAGCAGCTTGATGGGGGACGGCTACACCTTC.